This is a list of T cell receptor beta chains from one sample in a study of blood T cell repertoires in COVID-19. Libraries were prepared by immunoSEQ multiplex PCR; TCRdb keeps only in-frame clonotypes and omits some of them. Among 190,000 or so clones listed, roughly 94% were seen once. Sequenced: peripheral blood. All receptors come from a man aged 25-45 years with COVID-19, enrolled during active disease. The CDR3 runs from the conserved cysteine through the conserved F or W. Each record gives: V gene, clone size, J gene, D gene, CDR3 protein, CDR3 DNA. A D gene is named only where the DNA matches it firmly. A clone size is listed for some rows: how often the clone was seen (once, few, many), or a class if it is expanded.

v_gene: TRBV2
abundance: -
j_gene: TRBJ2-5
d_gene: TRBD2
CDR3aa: CASSTVVGIGGGETQYF
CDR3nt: TGTGCCAGCAGTACCGTCGTTGGGATCGGCGGGGGTGAGACCCAGTACTTC

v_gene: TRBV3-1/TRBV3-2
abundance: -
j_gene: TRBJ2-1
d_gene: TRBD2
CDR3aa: CASSRASGVNEQFF
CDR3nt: TGTGCCAGCAGCCGGGCTAGCGGGGTAAATGAGCAGTTCTTC

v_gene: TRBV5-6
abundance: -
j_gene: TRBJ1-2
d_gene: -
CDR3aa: CASSFRGNYGYTF
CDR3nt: TGTGCCAGCAGCTTCCGCGGTAACTATGGCTACACCTTC

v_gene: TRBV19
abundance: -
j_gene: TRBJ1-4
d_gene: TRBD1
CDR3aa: CASKNGQGSEKLFF
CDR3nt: TGTGCCAGTAAAAATGGACAGGGGAGTGAAAAACTGTTTTTT

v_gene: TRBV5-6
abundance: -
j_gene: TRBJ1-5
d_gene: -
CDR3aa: CASSFPRNNQPQHF
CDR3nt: TGTGCCAGCAGCTTCCCCAGAAACAATCAGCCCCAGCATTTT

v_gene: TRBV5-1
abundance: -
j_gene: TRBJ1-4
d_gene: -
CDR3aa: CASSFGTLNEKLFF
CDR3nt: TGCGCCAGCAGCTTCGGGACACTAAATGAAAAACTGTTTTTT

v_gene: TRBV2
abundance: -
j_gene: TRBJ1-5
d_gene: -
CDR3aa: CASSGGGGDQPQHF
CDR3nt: TGTGCCAGCAGTGGTGGGGGAGGGGATCAGCCCCAGCATTTT

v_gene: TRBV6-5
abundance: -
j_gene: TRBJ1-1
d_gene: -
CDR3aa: CASSYVQNTEAFF
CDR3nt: TGTGCCAGCAGTTACGTACAGAACACTGAAGCTTTCTTT

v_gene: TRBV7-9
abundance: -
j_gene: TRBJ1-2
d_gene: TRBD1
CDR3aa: CASSPRVGGMGMNGYTF
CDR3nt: TGTGCCAGCAGCCCTAGGGTAGGGGGCATGGGCATGAATGGCTACACCTTC

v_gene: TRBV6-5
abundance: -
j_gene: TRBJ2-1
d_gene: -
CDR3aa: CASSSPASSYNEQFF
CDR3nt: TGTGCCAGCAGTTCTCCCGCTAGCTCCTACAATGAGCAGTTCTTC

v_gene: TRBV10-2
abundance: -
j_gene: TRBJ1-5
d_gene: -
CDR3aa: CASRPQGGQPQHF
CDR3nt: TGCGCCAGCAGGCCACAGGGCGGACAGCCCCAGCATTTT

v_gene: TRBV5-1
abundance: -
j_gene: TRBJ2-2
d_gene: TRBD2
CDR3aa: CASSPGLAGGNTGELFF
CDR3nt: TGCGCCAGCAGCCCTGGACTAGCGGGGGGGAACACCGGGGAGCTGTTTTTT

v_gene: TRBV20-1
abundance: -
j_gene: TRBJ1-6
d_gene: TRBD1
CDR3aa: CSASRDRVDSPLHF
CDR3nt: TGCAGTGCTAGTAGGGACAGGGTGGATTCACCCCTCCACTTT

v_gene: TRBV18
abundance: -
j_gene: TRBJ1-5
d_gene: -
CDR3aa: CASSMGSSNQPQHF
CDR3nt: TGTGCCAGCTCAATGGGCAGTTCGAATCAGCCCCAGCATTTT

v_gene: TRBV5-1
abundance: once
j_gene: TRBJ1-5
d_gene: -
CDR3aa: CASRKGGNSNQPQHF
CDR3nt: TGCGCCAGCAGAAAAGGGGGTAATAGCAATCAGCCCCAGCATTTT

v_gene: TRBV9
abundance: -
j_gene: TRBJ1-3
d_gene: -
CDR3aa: CASSVDGAKSGNTIYF
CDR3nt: TGTGCCAGCAGCGTAGATGGTGCGAAGTCTGGAAACACCATATATTTT

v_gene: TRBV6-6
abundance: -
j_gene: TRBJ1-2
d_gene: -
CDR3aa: CASSYDGGNYGYTF
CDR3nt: TGTGCCAGCAGTTACGACGGGGGAAACTATGGCTACACCTTC

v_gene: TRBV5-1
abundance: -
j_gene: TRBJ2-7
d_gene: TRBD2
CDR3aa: CASTIGGRGPHEQYF
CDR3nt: TGCGCCAGCACCATCGGAGGGAGGGGCCCTCACGAGCAGTACTTC

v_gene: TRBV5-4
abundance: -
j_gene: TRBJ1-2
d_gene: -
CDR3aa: CASSLMGGRRGNYGYTF
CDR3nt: TGTGCCAGCAGCTTGATGGGAGGGCGACGGGGAAACTATGGCTACACCTTC

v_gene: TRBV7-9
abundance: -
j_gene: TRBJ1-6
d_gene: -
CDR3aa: CASSFSDSNSPLHF
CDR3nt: TGTGCCAGCAGCTTTTCGGACTCAAATTCACCCCTCCACTTT

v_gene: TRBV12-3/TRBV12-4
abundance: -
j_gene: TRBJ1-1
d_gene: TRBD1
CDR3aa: CASSLQGGTEAFF
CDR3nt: TGTGCCAGCAGTTTACAGGGGGGCACTGAAGCTTTCTTT

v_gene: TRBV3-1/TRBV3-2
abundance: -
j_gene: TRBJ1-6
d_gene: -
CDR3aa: CASSQAAGTYEPSPLHF
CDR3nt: TGTGCCAGCAGCCAGGCCGCCGGGACATATGAACCCTCACCCCTCCACTTT

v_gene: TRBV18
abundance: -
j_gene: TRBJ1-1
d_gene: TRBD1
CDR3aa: CASSPRRDRQEGAFF
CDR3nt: TGTGCCAGCTCACCTCGCCGGGACAGACAGGAGGGAGCTTTCTTT

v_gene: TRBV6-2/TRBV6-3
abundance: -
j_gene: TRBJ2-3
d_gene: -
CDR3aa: CASSYTEVYPDTQYF
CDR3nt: TGTGCCAGCAGTTACACCGAGGTATACCCAGATACGCAGTATTTT

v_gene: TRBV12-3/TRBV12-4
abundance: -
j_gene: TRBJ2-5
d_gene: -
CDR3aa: CASSLALQETQYF
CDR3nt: TGTGCCAGCAGTTTGGCCCTCCAAGAGACCCAGTACTTC

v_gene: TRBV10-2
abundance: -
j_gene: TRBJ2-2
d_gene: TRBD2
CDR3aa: CASSHFSGENTGELFF
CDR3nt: TGCGCCAGCAGTCATTTTAGCGGGGAGAACACCGGGGAGCTGTTTTTT

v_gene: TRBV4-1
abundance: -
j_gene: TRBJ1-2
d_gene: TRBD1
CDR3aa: CASSQASSGQGFLGGYTF
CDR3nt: TGCGCCAGCAGCCAAGCATCCTCGGGACAGGGGTTTTTGGGTGGCTACACCTTC

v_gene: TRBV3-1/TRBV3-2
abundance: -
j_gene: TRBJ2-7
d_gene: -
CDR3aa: CASSQVAHEQYF
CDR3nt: TGTGCCAGCAGCCAAGTGGCCCACGAGCAGTACTTC

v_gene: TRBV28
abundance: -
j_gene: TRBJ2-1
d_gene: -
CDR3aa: CASNGQRSSYNEQFF
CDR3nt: TGTGCCAGCAATGGACAGCGGAGCTCCTACAATGAGCAGTTCTTC

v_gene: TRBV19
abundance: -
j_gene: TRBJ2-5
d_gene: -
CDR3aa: CASSPPGVETQYF
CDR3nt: TGTGCCAGTAGTCCCCCAGGGGTGGAGACCCAGTACTTC

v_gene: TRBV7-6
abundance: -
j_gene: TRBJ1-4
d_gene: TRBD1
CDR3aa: CASSLGGQGKEKLFF
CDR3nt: TGTGCCAGCAGCTTGGGGGGACAGGGAAAAGAAAAACTGTTTTTT

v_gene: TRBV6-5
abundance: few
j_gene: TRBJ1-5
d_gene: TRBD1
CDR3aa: CASSYSPTGVQPQHF
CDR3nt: TGTGCCAGCAGTTACTCGCCGACAGGGGTACAGCCCCAGCATTTT

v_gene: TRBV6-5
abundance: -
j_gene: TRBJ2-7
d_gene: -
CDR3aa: CASSYLGAGSYEQYF
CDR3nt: TGTGCCAGCAGTTACCTAGGGGCAGGCTCCTACGAGCAGTACTTC

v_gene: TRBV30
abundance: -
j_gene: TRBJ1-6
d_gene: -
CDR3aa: CAWSPTLTDSPLHF
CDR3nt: TGTGCCTGGAGTCCAACCCTGACAGATTCACCCCTCCACTTT

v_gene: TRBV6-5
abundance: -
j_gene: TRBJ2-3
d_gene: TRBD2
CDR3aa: CASRRAGATDTQYF
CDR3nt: TGTGCCAGCAGACGAGCGGGGGCCACAGATACGCAGTATTTT

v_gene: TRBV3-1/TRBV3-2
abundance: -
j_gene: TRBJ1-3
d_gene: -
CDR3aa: CASRHRASGNTIYF
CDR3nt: TGTGCCAGCAGACACAGAGCCTCTGGAAACACCATATATTTT

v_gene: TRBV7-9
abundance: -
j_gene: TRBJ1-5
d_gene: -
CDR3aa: CASSLDGGLESQHF
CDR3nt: TGTGCCAGCAGCTTAGACGGGGGGCTTGAGTCCCAGCATTTT

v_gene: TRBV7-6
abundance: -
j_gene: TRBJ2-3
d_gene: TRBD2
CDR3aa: CASSSQSGGRTDTQYF
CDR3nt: TGTGCCAGCAGCTCCCAAAGCGGGGGTCGCACAGATACGCAGTATTTT

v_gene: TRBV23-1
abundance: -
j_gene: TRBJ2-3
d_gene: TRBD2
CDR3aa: CASSQLTSGRDTQYF
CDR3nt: TGCGCCAGCAGTCAATTAACTAGCGGTAGGGATACGCAGTATTTT

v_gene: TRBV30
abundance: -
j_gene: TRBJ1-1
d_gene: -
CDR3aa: CAWSVQRETEAFF
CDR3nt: TGTGCCTGGAGTGTACAGAGAGAAACTGAAGCTTTCTTT

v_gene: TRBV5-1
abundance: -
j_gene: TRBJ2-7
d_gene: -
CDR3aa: CASQGNDEQYF
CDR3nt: TGCGCCAGCCAGGGGAATGACGAGCAGTACTTC

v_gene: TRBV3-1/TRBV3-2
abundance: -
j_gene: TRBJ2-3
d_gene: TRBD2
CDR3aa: CASSEDGGAYTDTQYF
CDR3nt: TGTGCCAGCAGCGAGGACGGGGGGGCGTACACAGATACGCAGTATTTT

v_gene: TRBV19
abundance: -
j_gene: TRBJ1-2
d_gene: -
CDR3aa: CASSPGGRSYGYTF
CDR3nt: TGTGCCAGTAGTCCTGGGGGCAGGAGCTATGGCTACACCTTC

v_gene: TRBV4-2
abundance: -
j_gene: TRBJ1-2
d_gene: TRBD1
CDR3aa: CASSPEGANYGYTF
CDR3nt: TGTGCCAGCAGCCCTGAGGGGGCCAACTATGGCTACACCTTC

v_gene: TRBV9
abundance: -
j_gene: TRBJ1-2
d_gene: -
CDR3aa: CASSVSSYGYTF
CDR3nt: TGTGCCAGCAGCGTAAGTAGCTATGGCTACACCTTC

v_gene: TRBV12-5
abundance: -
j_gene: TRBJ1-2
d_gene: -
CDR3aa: CASGLVLEVEVYGYTF
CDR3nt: TGTGCTAGTGGTTTGGTACTCGAAGTAGAAGTCTATGGCTACACCTTC

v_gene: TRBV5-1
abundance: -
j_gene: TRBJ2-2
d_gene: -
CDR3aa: CASSSGNTGELFF
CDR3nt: TGCGCCAGCAGCTCGGGGAACACCGGGGAGCTGTTTTTT

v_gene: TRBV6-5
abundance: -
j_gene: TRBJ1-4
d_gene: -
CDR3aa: CASSYSYRPEKLFF
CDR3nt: TGTGCCAGCAGTTACTCTTACAGACCCGAAAAACTGTTTTTT

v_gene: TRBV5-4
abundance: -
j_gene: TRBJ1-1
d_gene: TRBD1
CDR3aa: CASEDRSKSEAFF
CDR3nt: TGTGCCAGTGAGGACAGGTCAAAGTCTGAAGCTTTCTTT

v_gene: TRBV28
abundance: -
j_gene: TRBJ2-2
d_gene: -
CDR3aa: CASTSANTGELFF
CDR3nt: TGTGCCAGCACTAGCGCGAACACCGGGGAGCTGTTTTTT

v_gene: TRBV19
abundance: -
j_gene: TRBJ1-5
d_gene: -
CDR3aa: CASSTPLSSSNQPQHF
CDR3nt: TGTGCCAGTAGTACCCCCCTGAGTTCTAGCAATCAGCCCCAGCATTTT

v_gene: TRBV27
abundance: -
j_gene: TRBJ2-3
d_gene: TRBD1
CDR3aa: CAIKQGATGDTQYF
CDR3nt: TGTGCCATAAAACAGGGGGCGACTGGAGATACGCAGTATTTT

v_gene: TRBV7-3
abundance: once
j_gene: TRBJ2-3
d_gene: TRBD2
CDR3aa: CASSNGLAGLTDTQYF
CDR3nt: TGTGCCAGCAGCAACGGACTAGCGGGGCTCACAGATACGCAGTATTTT

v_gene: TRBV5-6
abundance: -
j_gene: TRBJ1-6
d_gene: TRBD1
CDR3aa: CASSLSFGTGTSPLHF
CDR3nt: TGTGCCAGCAGCTTGTCTTTTGGGACAGGTACCTCACCCCTCCACTTT

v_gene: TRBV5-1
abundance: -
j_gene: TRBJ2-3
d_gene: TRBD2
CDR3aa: CASRPTTGGVTDTQYF
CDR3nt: TGCGCCAGCAGGCCAACAACCGGGGGGGTAACAGATACGCAGTATTTT

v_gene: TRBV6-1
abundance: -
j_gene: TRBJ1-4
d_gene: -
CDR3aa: CASSDRGSNEKLFF
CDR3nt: TGTGCCAGCAGTGATCGAGGGAGTAATGAAAAACTGTTTTTT

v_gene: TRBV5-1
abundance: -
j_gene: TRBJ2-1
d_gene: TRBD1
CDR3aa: CASSRQGVSSYNEQFF
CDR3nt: TGCGCCAGCAGCAGACAGGGGGTCAGCTCCTACAATGAGCAGTTCTTC

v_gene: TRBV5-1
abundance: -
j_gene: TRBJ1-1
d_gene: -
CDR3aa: CASSLVRETEAFF
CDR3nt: TGCGCCAGCAGCTTGGTCAGGGAAACTGAAGCTTTCTTT